These 21 T cell receptor beta chains originate from one sample sequenced in a study of T cell changes during pregnancy in multiple sclerosis. Only in-frame clones appear in the TCRdb table, and some are missing; sequencing was by immunoSEQ multiplex PCR. The profile shows about 40,000 clones, less than 95% of them singletons. The material sequenced was peripheral blood, taken in the third trimester of pregnancy. The receptors here all came from a female donor with multiple sclerosis, enrolled in a pregnancy study.

This clone is a singleton in its sample. The V call is TRBV19, the J call TRBJ2-5, with D possibly being TRBD1 (5 bases). V lost 5 bases and J lost 0, with 7 bases in between. The CDR3 consists of 13 residues. Germline values: CDR1 LNHDA, CDR2 SQIVND (reference sequence). CDR3: CASSSGNQETQYF. DNA for the CDR3: TGTGCCAGTAGTTCAGGGAACCAAGAGACCCAGTACTTC. Supplemented by reference TRBV19 and TRBJ2-5, the full variable domain reads DGGITQSPKYLFRKEGQNVTLSCEQNLNHDAMYWYRQDPGQGLRLIYYSQIVNDFQKGDIAEGYSVSREKKESFPLTVTSAQKNPTAFYLCASSSGNQETQYFGPGTRLLVL.

This clone was seen a single time. The chain couples TRBV11-3 to TRBJ2-7; unclear D gene. With 4 bases removed from V and 3 bases from J, the gap between germline ends came to 16 bases. This CDR3 is built from 15 residues. CDR1 and CDR2 (germline): SGHNT, YENEEA. The CDR3 DNA sequence: TGTGCCAGCAGCTCCCCTCCAGCGACGCTCTACGAGCAGTACTTC. Translation gives CASSSPPATLYEQYF.

V is TRBV27 and J is TRBJ2-2; 10 bases are shared with TRBD2. With V trimmed by 5 bases and J by 4 bases, 7 bases remained unmatched. Looked up from germline, CDR1 is MNHEY and CDR2 is SMNVEV (reference sequence). This CDR3 region has 16 residues. The CDR3 DNA reads as TGTGCCAGCAGTGCACTAGCGGGGTGGGTCACCGGGGAGCTGTTTTTT. Translating it yields CASSALAGWVTGELFF.

V is TRBV4-1 and J is TRBJ2-7; TRBD1 matches at 8 bases. The germline gives CDR1 MGHRA, CDR2 YSYEKL. The length of the CDR3 is 14 residues. V shed 3 bases, J shed 6 bases, and the junction held 7 bases outside the gene matches. This CDR3 reads CASSHQDRASEQYF. As DNA, the CDR3 is TGCGCCAGCAGCCACCAGGACAGGGCAAGCGAGCAGTACTTC.

The chain recombines TRBV12-5 with TRBJ2-7; TRBD1 matches at 8 bases. Germline trimming cut 1 base from V and 7 bases from J; bases unmatched to any gene: 6. This CDR3 spans 14 amino acids. The V gene's germline CDR1 is LGHNT and CDR2 FRNRAP. CDR3 sequence (DNA): TGTGCTAGTGGTTTGGGGCAGGGGGCGAGGGAGCAGTACTTC. Protein sequence: CASGLGQGAREQYF.

V gene TRBV6-1 combines with J gene TRBJ1-3; D uncertain. The V gene's germline CDR1 is MNHNS and CDR2 SASEGT. Trimming left V 4 bases short and J 0 bases short, with 13 bases between. The length of the CDR3 is 16 residues. CDR3 residues: CASSGWAGVSGNTIYF. Written as DNA, the CDR3 is TGTGCCAGCAGTGGCTGGGCGGGTGTCTCTGGAAACACCATATATTTT.

V is TRBV6-1 and J is TRBJ1-1; a weak D match, TRBD1 (5 bases). In germline, CDR1 is MNHNS, CDR2 SASEGT. The CDR3 covers 12 residues. V dropped 6 bases and J dropped 5 bases, with 10 bases sitting between them. Here the CDR3 DNA reads TGTGCCAGCAGCTGGGGGGGGACTGAAGCTTTCTTT. Protein sequence: CASSWGGTEAFF.

This clone occurred a few times. The chain combines TRBV18 with TRBJ1-6; a weak D match, TRBD1 (6 bases). Trimming left V 3 bases short and J 6 bases short, with 15 bases between. CDR1 is KGHSH and CDR2 is LQKENI in the germline V gene. The CDR3 covers 16 residues. This CDR3 is CASSPGGLTGNSPLHF. CDR3 in DNA: TGTGCCAGCTCACCCGGGGGGCTTACGGGTAATTCACCCCTCCACTTT.

The chain couples TRBV15 to TRBJ1-2; the D gene is possibly TRBD1 (5 bases). CDR1 and CDR2 (germline): LNHNV, YYDKDF (reference sequence). The CDR3 consists of 14 residues. Trimming removed 2 bases from V and 4 bases from J, with 11 bases in between. CDR3 sequence: CATSRRGQTYGYTF. The CDR3 DNA reads TGTGCCACCAGCAGACGCGGACAAACCTATGGCTACACCTTC.

Remarks on this clone: At the DNA level, this CDR3 is encoded by other sequences in the same sample as well. V gene TRBV4-3 combines with J gene TRBJ2-5; D is perhaps TRBD2 (6 bases). The V gene lost 0 bases and the J gene lost 2 bases, with 19 bases spanning the gap. Germline CDR1 and CDR2: LGHNA and YSLEER. This CDR3 comprises 18 residues. CDR3 sequence reads: CASSQDLGGPGRQETQYF. The CDR3 nucleotides are TGCGCCAGCAGCCAAGATCTTGGAGGGCCTGGTAGACAAGAGACCCAGTACTTC.

The V and J genes are TRBV2 and TRBJ2-1, with D tentatively TRBD1 (5 bases). The ends were cut back, 5 bases at V and 5 bases at J, with 13 bases in the middle. Looked up from germline, CDR1 is SNHLY and CDR2 is FYNNEI. The CDR3 contains 14 residues. CDR3: CASSSFDRDNEQFF. The DNA for the CDR3 is TGTGCCAGCAGTTCCTTCGACAGAGACAATGAGCAGTTCTTC.

V is TRBV9 and J is TRBJ1-1; D might be TRBD1 (6 bases). V dropped 5 bases and J dropped 3 bases, with 17 bases sitting between them. Per germline, CDR1 SGDLS and CDR2 YYNGEE. The CDR3 runs 15 residues. The CDR3 protein is CASRAGRGGHTEAFF. The CDR3 bases are TGTGCCAGCAGGGCGGGACGCGGGGGGCACACTGAAGCTTTCTTT.

This clone was seen a few times. The chain combines TRBV6-5 with TRBJ1-2, with TRBD1 matching over 9 bases. With V trimmed by 6 bases and J by 3 bases, 5 bases remained unmatched. CDR1 is MNHEY, CDR2 SVGAGI, per germline. The CDR3 runs 14 residues. The CDR3 is CASSRRTGDYGYTF. CDR3 bases: TGTGCCAGCAGCCGAAGGACAGGGGACTATGGCTACACCTTC.

This chain uses TRBV7-3 with TRBJ2-1; D gene unclear. From germline, CDR1 is SGHTA and CDR2 FQGTGA. The CDR3 is 16 residues long. The germline V and J ends were trimmed by 0 bases and 0 bases, with 9 bases remaining between them. In DNA, the CDR3 is TGTGCCAGCAGCTTAACCCCTGAGAGCTCCTACAATGAGCAGTTCTTC. It encodes CASSLTPESSYNEQFF.

The chain uses TRBV4-3 and TRBJ1-2; a possible D gene is TRBD1 (5 bases). The CDR3 covers 14 residues. The germline CDR1 and CDR2 sequences are LGHNA and YSLEER. Between the trimmed V and J ends, which lost 0 bases and 4 bases, there was a span of 9 bases. CDR3 nucleotide sequence: TGCGCCAGCAGCCAAGAAGCAGGGTCCTATGGCTACACCTTC. Protein: CASSQEAGSYGYTF.

As for this clone: Relative to the germline gene, one junction end is altered; a read error may explain this. V is TRBV6-1 and J is TRBJ1-6; D may be TRBD1 (6 bases). Germline V gene lookup returns CDR1 MNHNS and CDR2 SASEGT. The CDR3 contains 17 residues. The CDR3, as DNA: TGTGCCAGCAGCGAAGATCGGACAGCCGCTGGTAATTCACCCCTCCACTTT. Translating gives CASSEDRTAAGNSPLHF.

On this clone itself: At one end the junction does not follow the germline gene, possibly because of a read error. The chain uses TRBV19 and TRBJ2-1; 9 bases are a match to TRBD2. CDR1 is LNHDA, CDR2 SQIVND, per germline (reference sequence). This CDR3 has 12 residues. The CDR3, as DNA: TGTGCCAGTAGTATTGCGGGGGGGACACCGCTCTTC. Translation gives CASSIAGGTPLF. Complete variable domain (other parts from reference TRBV19 and TRBJ2-1): DGGITQSPKYLFRKEGQNVTLSCEQNLNHDAMYWYRQDPGQGLRLIYYSQIVNDFQKGDIAEGYSVSREKKESFPLTVTSAQKNPTAFYLCASSIAGGTPLFGPGTRLTVL.

This chain uses TRBV7-2 with TRBJ2-3; 8 positions match TRBD2. This CDR3 contains 17 residues. Unmatched junction bases numbered 7, after V lost 2 bases and J lost 0 bases. From germline, CDR1 is SGHTA and CDR2 FQGNSA. The CDR3: CASSLLLSGGSTDTQYF. The CDR3 DNA is TGTGCCAGCAGCTTACTTTTAAGCGGGGGTAGCACAGATACGCAGTATTTT.

This clone appeared a single time. The chain employs TRBV11-2 and TRBJ2-2; D may be TRBD1 (6 bases). Germline V gene sequence: CDR1 SGHAT, CDR2 FQNNGV. The CDR3 length is 15 residues. The ends were cut back, 3 bases at V and 4 bases at J, with 12 bases in the middle. In DNA, the CDR3 is TGTGCCAGCAGCTTCGACGGGACAAGCACCGGGGAGCTGTTTTTT. Protein: CASSFDGTSTGELFF.

This clone appeared once. The chain is built from TRBV6-4 and TRBJ2-1; TRBD1 might be the D (6 bases). CDR1 is MRHNA, CDR2 SNTAGT, per germline. V was cut by 0 bases and J by 4 bases, with 10 bases left in between. This CDR3 region has 15 residues. Written as DNA, the CDR3 is TGTGCCAGCAGTGACTCTTCCCAGGGGTACAATGAGCAGTTCTTC. It translates to CASSDSSQGYNEQFF.

The chain couples TRBV28 to TRBJ1-2, with a tentative D call TRBD1 (6 bases). CDR1 and CDR2 (germline): MDHEN, SYDVKM. Trimming took off 5 bases at V and 8 bases at J, with 12 bases between the two ends. This CDR3 has 12 residues. CDR3 sequence (DNA): TGTGCCAGCAGTGTTAACAGGGAAGGCTACACCTTC. Amino acids: CASSVNREGYTF.